This record covers a single T cell receptor beta chain. Its matching antigen is unknown. This sample stems from a study of PD-1 blockade in mismatch repair-deficient tumors. Points from the study as a whole: Tumor-resident clones, often absent from pretreatment blood, expanded after pembrolizumab and then contracted.

The TCR-sequenced patients were a few responders to pembrolizumab. The method was immunoSEQ multiplex PCR; TCRdb's version includes in-frame clones alone and lacks a portion of them. The top ten hold 17% of the sample, which has 20,000 to 25,000 clones, almost 85% seen once. This sequence originates from an adult with mismatch repair-deficient cancer. This material consisted of peripheral blood, taken 2 weeks after starting pembrolizumab.

The CDR3, as DNA: TGTGCCAGCAGCTTGGTGGTGAGGGACTGGTCCTACGAGCAGTACTTC. It codes for CASSLVVRDWSYEQYF. The chain carries TRBV5-5 and TRBJ2-7; D is possibly TRBD2 (6 bases). The CDR3 has 16 amino acids. V lost 0 bases and J lost 1, with 14 bases in between. Germline values: CDR1 SGHKS, CDR2 YYEKEE (reference sequence). The full variable domain, rest sourced from reference TRBV5-5 and TRBJ2-7, is DAGVTQSPTHLIKTRGQQVTLRCSPISGHKSVSWYQQVLGQGPQFIFQYYEKEERGRGNFPDRFSARQFPNYSSELNVNALLLGDSALYLCASSLVVRDWSYEQYFGPGTRLTVT.